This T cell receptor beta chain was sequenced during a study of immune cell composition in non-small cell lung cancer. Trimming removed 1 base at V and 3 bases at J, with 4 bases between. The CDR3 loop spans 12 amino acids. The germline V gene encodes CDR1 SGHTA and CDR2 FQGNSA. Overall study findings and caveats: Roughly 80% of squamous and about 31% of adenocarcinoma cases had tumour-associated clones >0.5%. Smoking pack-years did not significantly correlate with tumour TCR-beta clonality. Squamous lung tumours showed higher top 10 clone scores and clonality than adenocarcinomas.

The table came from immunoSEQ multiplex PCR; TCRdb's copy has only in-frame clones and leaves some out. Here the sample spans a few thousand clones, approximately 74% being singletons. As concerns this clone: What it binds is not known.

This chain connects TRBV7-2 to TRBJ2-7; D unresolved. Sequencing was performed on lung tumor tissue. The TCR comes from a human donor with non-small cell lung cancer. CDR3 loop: CASSLGSYEQYF. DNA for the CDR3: TGTGCCAGCAGCTTAGGTAGCTACGAGCAGTACTTC.